The source of this T cell receptor beta chain is a study of response to subunit inactivated influenza vaccine (dated by TCRdb to the late 2010s). Notes on the research overall: Deep quantitative T cell receptor repertoire profiling was used in the study to track responses to a trivalent subunit inactivated influenza vaccine. The research as a whole found: It was suggested by the authors that each seasonal influenza vaccination may recruit only a limited number of new T cells.

Receptor amplification or capture employed RT-PCR. The sequencer was an Illumina HiSeq 2500. TCRdb applied fastp at Q25 and MiXCR to the public reads, then kept only in-frame beta chains. Each CDR3 protein appears once, grouped with its most common genes and DNA. For this sample the table gives about 650,000 distinct CDR3 sequences, of which around 13% were detected only once. The ten largest make up about 7.4% of the sample. A word on this clonotype: Its antigen target is currently unknown. No qualities accompany the bases; no much larger clone lies one base away.

V gives up 7 bases and J gives up 5 bases, and the segment between their germline ends measures 14 bases. CDR1 and CDR2 are read off the germline V gene as SGHAT and FQNNGV. The CDR3 spans 13 residues, from the cysteine through the phenylalanine. Only CDR3 DNA is held: 39 bases, read in frame from base 1. The chain is assembled from TRBV11-2 and TRBJ2-5; the D region possibly corresponds to TRBD2 (6 bases align). The receptor was isolated from a man in his fifties or sixties who received an inactivated influenza vaccine. Donor details come from another sample of the same person, matched by shared clones. Sample: PBMCs from blood, taken 14 days before vaccination. The DNA is as follows: TGTGCCAGCACCTTGGGGGGTAGGGAGACCCAGTACTTC. It encodes CASTLGGRETQYF. Where the CDR3 stops, the reference TRBV11-2 and TRBJ2-5 genes take over; the full variable domain is EAGVAQSPRYKIIEKRQSVAFWCNPISGHATLYWYQQILGQGPKLLIQFQNNGVVDDSQLPKDRFSAERLKGVDSTLKIQPAKLEDSAVYLCASTLGGRETQYFGPGTRLLVL.